The rows below give T cell receptor beta chains drawn from one sample of a study of identical twins. TCRdb analysed the 5' RACE reads with MiXCR anew, one entry per CDR3 protein. The sample has some 730,000 distinct CDR3 sequences; roughly 18% are singletons. These data also featured in a second study, about T cells expressing NK-cell markers.

The sample comprised PBMCs. The receptors were gathered from a woman aged 18-35 years in good health. The conserved cysteine and the conserved F or W are not part of the CDR3 here. The order of the fields is V gene, J gene, CDR3 protein.

V gene: TRBV5-5
J gene: TRBJ2-7
CDR3 protein: ASSLGILGEQY

V gene: TRBV5-1
J gene: TRBJ2-7
CDR3 protein: ASSIDKPTSYEQY

V gene: TRBV7-9
J gene: TRBJ2-3
CDR3 protein: ASSFLSGGVTDTQY

V gene: TRBV20-1
J gene: TRBJ2-1
CDR3 protein: SARDTGGRASFMGQF

V gene: TRBV5-4
J gene: TRBJ2-7
CDR3 protein: ASSLVHGSEYEQY

V gene: TRBV20-1
J gene: TRBJ1-2
CDR3 protein: SARERGTLYGYT

V gene: TRBV20-1
J gene: TRBJ2-5
CDR3 protein: SASGSSGIKQETQY

V gene: TRBV7-9
J gene: TRBJ2-7
CDR3 protein: ASSPADGASYEQY

V gene: TRBV7-2
J gene: TRBJ2-3
CDR3 protein: ASSLVNGDTQY

V gene: TRBV6-2/TRBV6-3
J gene: TRBJ2-7
CDR3 protein: ASSYQSPGLAGTLGEQY

V gene: TRBV5-6
J gene: TRBJ2-1
CDR3 protein: ASSLFGLPNYNEQF

V gene: TRBV29-1
J gene: TRBJ1-1
CDR3 protein: SVEIRGEGTEAF

V gene: TRBV4-2
J gene: TRBJ1-1
CDR3 protein: ASSLPDRGFTYGTEAF

V gene: TRBV10-3
J gene: TRBJ1-1
CDR3 protein: AISATGGEAF

V gene: TRBV12-3/TRBV12-4
J gene: TRBJ2-1
CDR3 protein: ASSKTSGFSYNEQF

V gene: TRBV12-3/TRBV12-4
J gene: TRBJ2-3
CDR3 protein: ASSLLVGGLY

V gene: TRBV20-1
J gene: TRBJ2-3
CDR3 protein: SAWGADTQY

V gene: TRBV27
J gene: TRBJ2-1
CDR3 protein: ASSLRTSGTNEQF

V gene: TRBV20-1
J gene: TRBJ2-3
CDR3 protein: SAARQGATDTQY

V gene: TRBV4-1
J gene: TRBJ1-2
CDR3 protein: ASSQEQLYGYT

V gene: TRBV9
J gene: TRBJ1-1
CDR3 protein: ASSVYTHTEAF

V gene: TRBV3-1
J gene: TRBJ2-4
CDR3 protein: ASRIQNIQY

V gene: TRBV20-1
J gene: TRBJ2-3
CDR3 protein: SARSIGTSGRKY

V gene: TRBV6-2/TRBV6-3
J gene: TRBJ2-7
CDR3 protein: ASSKLSGRAYEQY